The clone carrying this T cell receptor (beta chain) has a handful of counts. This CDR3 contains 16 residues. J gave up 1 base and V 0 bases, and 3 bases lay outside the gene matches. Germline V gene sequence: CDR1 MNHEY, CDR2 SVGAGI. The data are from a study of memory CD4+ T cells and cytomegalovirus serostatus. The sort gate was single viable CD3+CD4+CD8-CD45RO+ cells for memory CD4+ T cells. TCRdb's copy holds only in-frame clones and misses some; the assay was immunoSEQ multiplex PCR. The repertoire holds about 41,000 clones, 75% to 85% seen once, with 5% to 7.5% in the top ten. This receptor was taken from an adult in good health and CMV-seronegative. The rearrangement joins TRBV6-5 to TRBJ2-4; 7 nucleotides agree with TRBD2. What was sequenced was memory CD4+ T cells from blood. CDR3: CASSYSIGRAKNIQYF. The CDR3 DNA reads TGTGCCAGCAGTTACTCGATCGGGAGGGCCAAAAACATTCAGTACTTC.